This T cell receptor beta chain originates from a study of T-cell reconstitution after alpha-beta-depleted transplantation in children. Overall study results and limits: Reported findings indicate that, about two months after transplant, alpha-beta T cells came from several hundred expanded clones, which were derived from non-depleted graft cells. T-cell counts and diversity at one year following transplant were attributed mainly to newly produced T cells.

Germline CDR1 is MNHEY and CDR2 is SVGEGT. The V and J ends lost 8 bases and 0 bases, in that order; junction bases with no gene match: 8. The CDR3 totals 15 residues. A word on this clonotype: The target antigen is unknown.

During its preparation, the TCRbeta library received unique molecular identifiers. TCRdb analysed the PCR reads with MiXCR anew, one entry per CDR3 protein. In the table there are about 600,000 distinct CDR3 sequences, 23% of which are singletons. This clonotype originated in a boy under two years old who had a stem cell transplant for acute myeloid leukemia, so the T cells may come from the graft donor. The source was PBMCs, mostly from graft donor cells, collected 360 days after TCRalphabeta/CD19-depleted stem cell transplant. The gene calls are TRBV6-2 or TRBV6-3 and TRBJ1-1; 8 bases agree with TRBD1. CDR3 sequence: CASLNTGGMNTEAFF. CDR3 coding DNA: TGTGCCAGCCTTAACACAGGGGGAATGAACACTGAAGCTTTCTTT.